This is a list of T cell receptor beta chains from one sample in a study of T-cell reconstitution after alpha-beta-depleted transplantation in children. In TCRdb, the PCR reads were re-called with MiXCR into one record per CDR3 protein. Seen here are some 81,000 distinct CDR3 sequences, 13% to 15% observed once, and the top ten hold around a quarter. The source material was PBMCs, mostly from graft donor cells, sampled 180 days after TCRalphabeta/CD19-depleted stem cell transplant. Source of these receptors: a male patient between 2 and 10 years old who had a stem cell transplant for acute lymphoblastic leukemia, so the T cells may come from the graft donor. The conserved cysteine and the conserved F or W are not part of the CDR3 here. Clone sizes are given selectively: once, few, many, or a class where the clone is expanded.

clone_size v_call cdr3_aa
many TRBV18 ASSPWPSSSYEQY
. TRBV15 ATSRDPGQGGETQY
. TRBV7-9 ASSSNRAPGGPQH
few TRBV12-3/TRBV12-4 ASSLRAGYTIY
many TRBV7-9 ASSSGQGPTDTQY
few TRBV7-7 ASSFDAGTPRQY
once TRBV7-9 ASSSPKTEANSPLN
many TRBV4-3 ASSQDGGPYTDTQY
many TRBV20-1 SAGRATLRDTQY
. TRBV28 ASSLNRAGGPRTGELF
few TRBV12-3/TRBV12-4 ASSLENSNTGELF
. TRBV25-1 ATRGGDTQY
many TRBV5-1 ASSFRDRGYEQY
. TRBV5-1 ASSHTSPGTYEQY
. TRBV25-1 ASSGSATQY
. TRBV6-2/TRBV6-3 ASIKIGGAGAYEQY
few TRBV6-6 ASVEYSNQPQH
. TRBV20-1 SARVGERFYNEQF
many TRBV10-3 ASEGAQNIQY
. TRBV7-2 ASRLDRGRYGYT
. TRBV12-3/TRBV12-4 ASTRQGRGQPQH
many TRBV24-1 ATGQASSNQPQH
few TRBV4-2 ASSRDRGPGSYGYT
. TRBV4-3 ASNQAPDRTQLETQY
. TRBV12-3/TRBV12-4 ASSFGDSPTYNEQF
many TRBV10-3 AIRQTGGLTDTQY
few TRBV5-1 ASGPGPRRAEQY
. TRBV7-2 ASSLGRGRGETQY
. TRBV5-1 ASSSQGSTDTQY
. TRBV7-2 ASSLSWSTGLSGYT
many TRBV7-2 ASSLIGRGTGYGYT
. TRBV20-1 SARTGSTGELF
many TRBV7-2 ASSLADRGGWETQY
medium-sized TRBV9 ASSVDYDTQY
few TRBV21-1 ASSKSRDRAYEQY
few TRBV9 ASSVESWANVLT
. TRBV18 ASSPLGLAENEQF
many TRBV7-2 ASSLGLARTDTQY
. TRBV6-5 ASSYSRALTDTQY
medium-sized TRBV9 ASSGGARELF
few TRBV20-1 SARRIPNYGYT
. TRBV20-1 SARKRSNYGYT
many TRBV7-2 ASSGRDRLAKNIQY
. TRBV5-5 ASSLGPIRRTEAF
. TRBV5-1 ASSAGSADTQY
many TRBV20-1 SALGLAGPYEQY
few TRBV6-1 ASSETGGYGYT
many TRBV12-3/TRBV12-4 ASSFPRAFENTIY
few TRBV20-1 SASTTSVYEQY